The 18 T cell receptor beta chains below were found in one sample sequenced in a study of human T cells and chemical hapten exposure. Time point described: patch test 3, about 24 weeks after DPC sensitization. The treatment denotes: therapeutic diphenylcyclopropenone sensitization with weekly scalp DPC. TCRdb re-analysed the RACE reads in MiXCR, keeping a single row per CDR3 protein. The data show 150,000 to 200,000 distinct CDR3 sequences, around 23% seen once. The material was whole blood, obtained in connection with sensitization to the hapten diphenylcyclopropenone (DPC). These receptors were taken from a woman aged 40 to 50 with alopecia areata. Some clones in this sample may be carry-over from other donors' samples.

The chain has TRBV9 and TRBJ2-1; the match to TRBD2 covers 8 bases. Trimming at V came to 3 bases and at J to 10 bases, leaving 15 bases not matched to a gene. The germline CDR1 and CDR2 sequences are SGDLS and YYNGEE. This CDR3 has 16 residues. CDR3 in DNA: TGTGCCAGCAGCGACACTGTGGAGCTAGCGGGCCGGGAGCAGTTCTTC. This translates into CASSDTVELAGREQFF.

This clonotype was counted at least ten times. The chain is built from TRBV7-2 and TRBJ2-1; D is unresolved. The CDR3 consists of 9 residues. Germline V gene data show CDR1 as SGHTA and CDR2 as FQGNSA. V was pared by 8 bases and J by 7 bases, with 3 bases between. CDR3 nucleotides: TGTGCCAGCCCGAATGAGCAGTTCTTC. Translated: CASPNEQFF.

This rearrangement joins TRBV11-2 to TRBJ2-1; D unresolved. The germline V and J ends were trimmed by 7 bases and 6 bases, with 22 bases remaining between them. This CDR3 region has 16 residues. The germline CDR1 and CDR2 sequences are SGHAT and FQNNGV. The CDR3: CASNPLYLAFGNEQFF. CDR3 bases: TGTGCCAGCAACCCTCTGTATTTGGCCTTCGGCAATGAGCAGTTCTTC.

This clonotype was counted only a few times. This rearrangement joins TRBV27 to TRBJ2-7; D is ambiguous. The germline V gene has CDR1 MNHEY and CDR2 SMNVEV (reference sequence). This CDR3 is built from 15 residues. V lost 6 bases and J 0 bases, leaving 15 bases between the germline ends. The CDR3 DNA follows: TGTGCCAGCAGCCCCGGACGGATCTCCTCCTACGAGCAGTACTTC. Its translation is CASSPGRISSYEQYF.

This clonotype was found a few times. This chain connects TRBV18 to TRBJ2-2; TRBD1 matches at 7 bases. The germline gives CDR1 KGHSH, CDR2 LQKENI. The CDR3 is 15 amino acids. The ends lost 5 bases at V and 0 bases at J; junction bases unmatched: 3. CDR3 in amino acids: CASSSTGANTGELFF. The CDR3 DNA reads TGTGCCAGCTCATCAACAGGGGCGAACACCGGGGAGCTGTTTTTT.

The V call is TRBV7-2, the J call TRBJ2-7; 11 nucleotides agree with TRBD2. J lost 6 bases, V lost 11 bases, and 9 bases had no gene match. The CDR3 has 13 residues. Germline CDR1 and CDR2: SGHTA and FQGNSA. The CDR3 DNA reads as TGTGCCGCCGGGACTAGCGGCCCCTCCGAGCAGTACTTC. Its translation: CAAGTSGPSEQYF.

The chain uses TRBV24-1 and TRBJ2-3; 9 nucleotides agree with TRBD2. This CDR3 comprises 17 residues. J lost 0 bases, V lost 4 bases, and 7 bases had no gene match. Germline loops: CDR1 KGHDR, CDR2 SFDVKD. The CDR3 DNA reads TGTGCCACCAGTGACCTGACTAGCGGTTCTAGCACAGATACGCAGTATTTT. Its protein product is CATSDLTSGSSTDTQYF.

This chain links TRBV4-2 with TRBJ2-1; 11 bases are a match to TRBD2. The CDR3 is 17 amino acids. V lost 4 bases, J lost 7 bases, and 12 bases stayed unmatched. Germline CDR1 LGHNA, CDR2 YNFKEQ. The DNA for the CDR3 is TGTGCCAGCAGCCCACACCCCGGGACTAGCGGAAGGAATGAGCAGTTCTTC. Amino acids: CASSPHPGTSGRNEQFF.

Here the CDR3 reads CASTYRNTDTQYF. CDR3 DNA: TGTGCCAGTACGTACAGGAACACAGATACGCAGTATTTT. This chain uses TRBV7-2 with TRBJ2-3; TRBD1 might be the D (5 bases). The germline CDR1 and CDR2 sequences are SGHTA and FQGNSA. The germline V and J ends were trimmed by 9 bases and 2 bases, with 12 bases remaining between them. This CDR3 region has 13 residues.

The CDR3 sequence is CASSSGTRDHEQYF. In nucleotides, the CDR3 is TGTGCCAGCAGCTCAGGGACTAGGGACCACGAGCAGTACTTC. The chain is built from TRBV7-9 and TRBJ2-7; TRBD2 aligns across 8 bases. Germline V CDR1 and CDR2: SEHNR, FQNEAQ (reference sequence). V gave up 4 bases and J gave up 5 bases; unmatched junction bases: 7. The CDR3 spans 14 residues.

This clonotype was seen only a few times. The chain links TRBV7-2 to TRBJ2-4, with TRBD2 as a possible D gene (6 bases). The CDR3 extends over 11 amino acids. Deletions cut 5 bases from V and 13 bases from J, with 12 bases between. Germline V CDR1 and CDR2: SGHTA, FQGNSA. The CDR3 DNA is TGTGCCAGCAGCCTTAGCGGAGCACAGTACTTC. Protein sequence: CASSLSGAQYF.

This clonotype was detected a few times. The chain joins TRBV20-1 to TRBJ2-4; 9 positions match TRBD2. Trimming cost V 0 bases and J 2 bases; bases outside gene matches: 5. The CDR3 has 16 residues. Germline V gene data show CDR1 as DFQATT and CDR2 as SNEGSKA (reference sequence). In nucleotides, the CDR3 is TGCAGTGCTAGAGATTGGCTAGCGGGAACCAAAAACATTCAGTACTTC. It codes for CSARDWLAGTKNIQYF.

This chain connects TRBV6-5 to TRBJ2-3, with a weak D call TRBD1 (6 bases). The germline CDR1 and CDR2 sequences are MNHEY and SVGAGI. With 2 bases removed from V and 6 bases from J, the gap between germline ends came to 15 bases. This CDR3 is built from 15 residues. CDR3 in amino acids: CASSYGAAGEDTQYF. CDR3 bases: TGTGCCAGCAGTTACGGCGCTGCAGGGGAGGATACGCAGTATTTT.

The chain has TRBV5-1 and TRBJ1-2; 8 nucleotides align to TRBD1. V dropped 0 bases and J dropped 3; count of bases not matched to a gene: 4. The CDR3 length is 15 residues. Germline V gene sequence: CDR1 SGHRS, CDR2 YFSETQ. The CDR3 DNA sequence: TGCGCCAGCAGCTTGGTCGGACAGGGTCACTATGGCTACACCTTC. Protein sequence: CASSLVGQGHYGYTF. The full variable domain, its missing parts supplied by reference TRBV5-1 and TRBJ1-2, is KAGVTQTPRYLIKTRGQQVTLSCSPISGHRSVSWYQQTPGQGLQFLFEYFSETQRNKGNFPGRFSGRQFSNSRSEMNVSTLELGDSALYLCASSLVGQGHYGYTFGSGTRLTVV.

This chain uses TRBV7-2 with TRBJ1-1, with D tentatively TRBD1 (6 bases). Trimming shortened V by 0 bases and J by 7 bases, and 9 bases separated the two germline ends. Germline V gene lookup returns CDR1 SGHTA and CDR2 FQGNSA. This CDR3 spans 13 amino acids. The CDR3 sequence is CASSLAGGGEAFF. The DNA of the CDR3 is TGTGCCAGCAGCTTAGCAGGGGGAGGTGAAGCTTTCTTT.

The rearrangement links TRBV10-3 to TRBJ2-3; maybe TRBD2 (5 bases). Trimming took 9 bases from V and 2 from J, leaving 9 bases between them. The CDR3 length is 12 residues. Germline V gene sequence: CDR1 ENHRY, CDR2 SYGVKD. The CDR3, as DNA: TGTGCCATATGGACTGACACAGATACGCAGTATTTT. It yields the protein CAIWTDTDTQYF.

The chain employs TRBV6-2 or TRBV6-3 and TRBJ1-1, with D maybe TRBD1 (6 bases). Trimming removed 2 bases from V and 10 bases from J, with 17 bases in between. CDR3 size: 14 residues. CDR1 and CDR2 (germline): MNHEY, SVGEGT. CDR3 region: CASSYIGGPRAAFF. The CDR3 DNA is TGTGCCAGCAGTTACATCGGGGGCCCGAGGGCAGCTTTCTTT.

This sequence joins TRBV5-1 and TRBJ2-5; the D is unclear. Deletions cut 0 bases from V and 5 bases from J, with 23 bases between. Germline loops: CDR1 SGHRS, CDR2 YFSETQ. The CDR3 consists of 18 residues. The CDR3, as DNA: TGCGCCAGCAGCTTGGGCGCCTCCTCTACTCGTTCCCAGGAGACCCAGTACTTC. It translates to CASSLGASSTRSQETQYF.